The 13 T cell receptor beta chains below were found in one sample sequenced in a study of T-cell reconstitution after alpha-beta-depleted transplantation in children. Unique molecular identifiers featured in how the TCRbeta library was prepared. TCRdb reprocessed the PCR reads via MiXCR and lists one record per CDR3 protein. The sample carries some 600,000 distinct CDR3 sequences, 13% recorded once. Here the sequenced sample was PBMCs, mostly from graft donor cells, taken 360 days after TCRalphabeta/CD19-depleted stem cell transplant. The receptors were sampled from a male patient younger than 18 who had a stem cell transplant for acute myeloid leukemia, so the T cells may come from the graft donor.

This clonotype was seen more than once but under ten times. V usage is TRBV20-1 and J usage is TRBJ1-3, with TRBD1 as a possible D gene (6 bases). The CDR3 loop spans 15 amino acids. Germline V CDR1 and CDR2: DFQATT, SNEGSKA (reference sequence). V lost 5 bases and J lost 8, with 22 bases in between. The DNA of the CDR3 is TGCAGTGCTTCCAAGGGGACACCCCTGGTAGACACCATATATTTT. Protein sequence: CSASKGTPLVDTIYF.

There are many counts of this clonotype. This sequence joins TRBV4-3 and TRBJ2-7; D possibly corresponds to TRBD2 (6 bases). V gave up 0 bases and J gave up 3 bases, with 15 bases separating them. Germline CDR1 is LGHNA and CDR2 is YSLEER. This CDR3 spans 16 amino acids. The chain's CDR3 is CASSQEAWGENYEQYF. CDR3 nucleotides: TGCGCCAGCAGCCAAGAAGCTTGGGGGGAGAACTACGAGCAGTACTTC.

In this sample, this clonotype turned up a few times. This rearrangement joins TRBV28 to TRBJ1-6, with D possibly matching TRBD1 (6 bases). V was pared by 6 bases and J by 5 bases, with 11 bases between. Germline assignment: CDR1 MDHEN and CDR2 SYDVKM. The CDR3 covers 14 residues. Here the CDR3 reads CASSPGQNNSPLHF. The CDR3 bases are TGTGCCAGCAGCCCCGGACAGAATAATTCACCCCTCCACTTT.

This clonotype was observed a handful of times. The chain joins TRBV7-9 to TRBJ2-7; 7 nucleotides match TRBD1. The CDR3 is 17 residues long. V shed 1 base, J shed 0 bases, and the junction held 9 bases outside the gene matches. Per the germline V gene, CDR1 is SEHNR and CDR2 is FQNEAQ (reference sequence). The CDR3: CASSLGTMRDSSYEQYF. CDR3 DNA: TGTGCCAGCAGCTTAGGGACCATGAGGGACAGCTCCTACGAGCAGTACTTC.

The rearrangement links TRBV27 to TRBJ2-5; 7 nucleotides align to TRBD2. Trimming cost V 5 bases and J 2 bases; bases outside gene matches: 8. From germline, CDR1 is MNHEY and CDR2 SMNVEV (reference sequence). The CDR3 spans 15 residues. The CDR3 reads CASSPYGGSQETQYF. The CDR3 bases are TGTGCCAGCAGTCCCTATGGCGGGAGTCAAGAGACCCAGTACTTC.

This clonotype has just a few counts. The chain employs TRBV12-1 and TRBJ2-3; TRBD2 is the table's D call, not checked against the DNA. TRBV12-1 is a pseudogene. The CDR3 extends over 15 amino acids. The chain's CDR3 is CASSPSAGFTDTQYF. CDR3 DNA sequence: TGTGCCAGCAGCCCGTCAGCGGGTTTCACAGATACGCAGTATTTT.

This clonotype was seen repeatedly, ten times or more. This rearrangement joins TRBV15 to TRBJ2-3; TRBD2 matches at 7 bases. Trimming at V came to 3 bases and at J to 2 bases, leaving 8 bases not matched to a gene. The CDR3 is made up of 16 amino acids. Germline assignment: CDR1 LNHNV and CDR2 YYDKDF (reference sequence). For the CDR3, the DNA is TGTGCCACCAGCAGTCAGCTCAGACTAGCCACAGATACGCAGTATTTT. This translates into CATSSQLRLATDTQYF.

This clonotype was seen repeatedly, ten times or more. The CDR3 DNA reads as TGTGCCAGCAGCCAAGCGTCTGAGTACCAAGAGACCCAGTACTTC. Protein: CASSQASEYQETQYF. The chain is built from TRBV3-1 and TRBJ2-5; D is undetermined. CDR1 and CDR2 (germline): LGHDT, YNNKEL (reference sequence). The CDR3 has 15 amino acids. The V end lost 1 base, the J end lost 0 bases, and 9 bases lay between the germline ends.

This clonotype has a handful of counts. This chain links TRBV9 with TRBJ2-2, with TRBD2 as a possible D gene (6 bases). The length of the CDR3 is 13 residues. CDR1 SGDLS and CDR2 YYNGEE come from the germline V gene. V was clipped by 9 bases and J by 2 bases, with 11 bases between them. CDR3 residues: CATGRGNTGELFF. The CDR3, as DNA: TGTGCCACCGGGCGGGGAAACACCGGGGAGCTGTTTTTT.

Ten or more counts support this clonotype. The rearrangement links TRBV5-1 to TRBJ1-1, with a possible D match to TRBD1 (6 bases). The germline gives CDR1 SGHRS, CDR2 YFSETQ. V dropped 1 base and J dropped 4 bases, with 17 bases sitting between them. The CDR3 is 16 amino acids. CDR3: CASSLSFRGGVTEAFF. In DNA, the CDR3 is TGCGCCAGCAGCTTGAGCTTCAGAGGGGGTGTCACTGAAGCTTTCTTT.

The V gene is TRBV6-1, the J gene TRBJ2-1; 9 bases map to TRBD2. CDR1 and CDR2 from the germline V gene are MNHNS and SASEGT. Trimming took 4 bases from V and 0 from J; bases not matched to a gene: 4. The CDR3 totals 16 residues. CDR3 sequence (DNA): TGTGCCAGCAGTGGGGCGGGAGGGCCCTCCTACAATGAGCAGTTCTTC. Its translation is CASSGAGGPSYNEQFF.

The chain recombines TRBV4-2 with TRBJ2-4; 8 bases agree with TRBD1. The V gene's germline CDR1 is LGHNA and CDR2 YNFKEQ. The CDR3 contains 16 residues. J was trimmed by 2 bases and V by 4 bases; bases with no gene match: 7. In nucleotides, the CDR3 is TGTGCCAGCAGCCCGATTCAGGGGGCGCCCAAAAACATTCAGTACTTC. Its protein is CASSPIQGAPKNIQYF.

This clonotype was recorded many times. J is TRBJ2-3 and V is TRBV7-9; 9 bases are shared with TRBD1. J lost 1 base, V lost 0 bases, and 5 bases had no gene match. The CDR3 totals 17 residues. From germline, CDR1 is SEHNR and CDR2 FQNEAQ (reference sequence). CDR3 in amino acids: CASSLADRDRGTDTQYF. Here the CDR3 DNA reads TGTGCCAGCAGCTTAGCGGACCGGGACAGGGGCACAGATACGCAGTATTTT.